Presented here are 16 T cell receptor beta chains from one specimen sequenced in a study of cytomegalovirus exposure and HLA in healthy donors. This PCR relied on a set of 60 Vbeta primers and 13 Jbeta primers. Sequenced by immunoSEQ multiplex PCR; TCRdb stores in-frame clones only, minus some. The sample includes approximately 160,000 clones, approximately 80% of them seen just once. The sequenced sample consisted of PBMCs. The receptors originated from a young woman in good health and CMV-seronegative.

This clone showed up just once. This chain connects TRBV5-1 to TRBJ1-5, with D hard to call. The CDR3 runs 14 residues. Germline lookup yields CDR1 SGHRS and CDR2 YFSETQ. Trimming pared 5 bases from V and 0 bases from J, leaving 9 bases between. The CDR3 DNA sequence: TGCGCCAGCAGGCAAGACTCTAGCAATCAGCCCCAGCATTTT. Amino acids: CASRQDSSNQPQHF.

The V call is TRBV5-5, the J call TRBJ2-7, with D unresolved. V gave up 2 bases and J gave up 2 bases, with 14 bases separating them. CDR1 and CDR2 (germline): SGHKS, YYEKEE (reference sequence). The CDR3 totals 15 residues. The CDR3 sequence: CASSFDRETAYEQYF. The DNA for the CDR3 is TGTGCCAGCAGCTTTGACCGCGAGACTGCCTACGAGCAGTACTTC. The full variable domain, completed using reference TRBV5-5 and TRBJ2-7, is DAGVTQSPTHLIKTRGQQVTLRCSPISGHKSVSWYQQVLGQGPQFIFQYYEKEERGRGNFPDRFSARQFPNYSSELNVNALLLGDSALYLCASSFDRETAYEQYFGPGTRLTVT.

The V and J genes are TRBV2 and TRBJ2-7; D not certain. CDR1 and CDR2 (germline): SNHLY, FYNNEI. The V gene lost 4 bases and the J gene lost 3 bases, with 7 bases spanning the gap. The CDR3 loop spans 12 amino acids. The CDR3 loop reads CASSVGGYEQYF. The CDR3 region has the DNA TGTGCCAGCAGTGTAGGCGGCTACGAGCAGTACTTC.

V is TRBV28 and J is TRBJ1-2, with 9 bases fitting TRBD1. The V segment lost 2 bases and the J segment 6 bases; nucleotides outside the gene matches: 4. The CDR3 contains 14 residues. The V gene's germline CDR1 is MDHEN and CDR2 SYDVKM. The CDR3 sequence: CASSLRGQGDGYTF. CDR3 nucleotides: TGTGCCAGCAGTTTAAGGGGACAGGGTGATGGCTACACCTTC.

This clone has more than one count but fewer than ten. The chain carries TRBV10-1 and TRBJ2-2, with 14 bases matching TRBD2. CDR3 length equals 17 residues. The germline CDR1 and CDR2 sequences are WNHNN and SYGVQD (reference sequence). Germline trimming cut 5 bases from V and 6 bases from J; bases unmatched to any gene: 8. The CDR3 region is CASSPGLAGAGPGELFF. The DNA of the CDR3 is TGCGCCAGCAGTCCGGGACTAGCGGGAGCCGGCCCCGGGGAGCTGTTTTTT.

The chain is built from TRBV7-6 and TRBJ1-3; no reliable D call. With 1 base removed from V and 7 bases from J, the gap between germline ends came to 11 bases. Germline values: CDR1 SGHVS, CDR2 FNYEAQ. The CDR3 loop spans 14 amino acids. CDR3 sequence: CASSLVSWQNTIYF. CDR3 DNA sequence: TGTGCCAGCAGCTTAGTTTCCTGGCAGAACACCATATATTTT. The variable domain in full, completed from reference TRBV7-6 and TRBJ1-3, reads GAGVSQSPRYKVTKRGQDVALRCDPISGHVSLYWYRQALGQGPEFLTYFNYEAQQDKSGLPNDRFSAERPEGSISTLTIQRTEQRDSAMYRCASSLVSWQNTIYFGEGSWLTVV.

The J gene is TRBJ2-7, the V gene TRBV9; tentative D call: TRBD1 (6 bases). Trimming shortened V by 3 bases and J by 2 bases, and 12 bases separated the two germline ends. The germline V gene encodes CDR1 SGDLS and CDR2 YYNGEE. The CDR3 is 14 amino acids. CDR3 nucleotides: TGTGCCAGCAGCGCTACAGGGTTCCCCTACGAGCAGTACTTC. Its translation is CASSATGFPYEQYF.

This CDR3 reads CASSFPGGSTDTQYF. CDR3 DNA sequence: TGTGCCAGCAGCTTTCCGGGAGGGAGCACAGATACGCAGTATTTT. The chain employs TRBV11-2 and TRBJ2-3; TRBD2 agrees at 8 bases. This CDR3 comprises 15 residues. Unmatched junction bases numbered 2, after V lost 3 bases and J lost 0 bases. Germline CDR1 reads SGHAT; CDR2 reads FQNNGV.

This chain links TRBV23-1 with TRBJ1-2; TRBD1 might be the D (6 bases). TRBV23-1 is flagged as an ORF with uncertain function. CDR3 length equals 20 residues. V was trimmed by 4 bases and J by 5 bases, leaving 32 bases between them. The CDR3 coding sequence is TGCGCCAGCAGTCGAGACAGGATGACGGCTCCAGACGAGCCCCCGTATGGCTACACCTTC. The encoded protein is CASSRDRMTAPDEPPYGYTF.

The chain uses TRBV5-5 and TRBJ1-1; tentatively, D is TRBD1 (5 bases). V was clipped by 3 bases and J by 3 bases, with 9 bases between them. CDR1 and CDR2 from the germline V gene are SGHKS and YYEKEE (reference sequence). The CDR3 extends over 13 amino acids. The CDR3: CASSWGGDTEAFF. For the CDR3, the DNA is TGTGCCAGCAGCTGGGGGGGGGACACTGAAGCTTTCTTT.

The rearrangement links TRBV5-5 to TRBJ1-2; D is ambiguous. CDR1 is SGHKS and CDR2 is YYEKEE in the germline V gene (reference sequence). V dropped 1 base and J dropped 4 bases, with 23 bases sitting between them. The CDR3 is made up of 18 amino acids. CDR3 in amino acids: CASSLNNAVYEPSYGYTF. CDR3 nucleotide sequence: TGTGCCAGCAGCTTGAACAATGCGGTCTATGAACCTTCCTATGGCTACACCTTC. Drawing the rest from reference TRBV5-5 and TRBJ1-2, the complete variable domain is DAGVTQSPTHLIKTRGQQVTLRCSPISGHKSVSWYQQVLGQGPQFIFQYYEKEERGRGNFPDRFSARQFPNYSSELNVNALLLGDSALYLCASSLNNAVYEPSYGYTFGSGTRLTVV.

This clone was counted a single time. J is TRBJ1-1 and V is TRBV19; possible D gene TRBD1, 6 bases. V was clipped by 5 bases and J by 0 bases, with 13 bases between them. The CDR3 has 15 amino acids. CDR1 and CDR2 (germline): LNHDA, SQIVND (reference sequence). The CDR3 here is CASSPRTEMNTEAFF. CDR3 nucleotides: TGTGCCAGTAGTCCCCGGACAGAAATGAACACTGAAGCTTTCTTT.

The chain has TRBV19 and TRBJ1-1, with D possibly matching TRBD1 (6 bases). This CDR3 is built from 14 residues. Germline CDR1 reads LNHDA; CDR2 reads SQIVND (reference sequence). V was cut by 6 bases and J by 1 base, with 12 bases left in between. The CDR3 nucleotides are TGTGCCAGTAGAAATACAGGGAAGAACACTGAAGCTTTCTTT. Translation gives CASRNTGKNTEAFF.

Notes on this clone: In the same sample, other DNA sequences code for this CDR3. V is TRBV10-3 and J is TRBJ2-1; TRBD2 matches at 10 bases. J lost 3 bases, V lost 10 bases, and 9 bases had no gene match. This CDR3 contains 15 residues. Germline assignment: CDR1 ENHRY and CDR2 SYGVKD. As DNA, the CDR3 is TGTGCCACAAGAAACGGACTAGCGGTCTACAATGAGCAGTTCTTC. Encoded protein: CATRNGLAVYNEQFF.

The chain couples TRBV5-1 to TRBJ2-7; 8 bases match TRBD2. This CDR3 is built from 14 residues. Trimming at V came to 2 bases and at J to 5 bases, leaving 6 bases not matched to a gene. Per the germline V gene, CDR1 is SGHRS and CDR2 is YFSETQ. The CDR3 spells CASSLAGVGNEQYF. CDR3 sequence (DNA): TGCGCCAGCAGCTTAGCGGGAGTCGGGAACGAGCAGTACTTC.

The V gene is TRBV7-2, the J gene TRBJ2-7; D not certain. Trimming took 5 bases from V and 6 from J, leaving 14 bases between them. This CDR3 spans 13 amino acids. CDR1 SGHTA and CDR2 FQGNSA come from the germline V gene. The CDR3 DNA reads TGTGCCAGCAGCCCCGGATTCAAGCGCGAGCAGTACTTC. Its translation is CASSPGFKREQYF.